The rows below give T cell receptor beta chains drawn from one sample of a study of T cells in Graves' hyperthyroidism and ophthalmopathy. TCRdb re-analysed the multiplex PCR reads in MiXCR, keeping a single row per CDR3 protein. The data hold fewer than 750,000 distinct CDR3 sequences, with about 45% observed a single time. Input material: peripheral blood or thyroid tissue (not recorded which). These receptors originate from a woman aged 18-29 years with Graves' hyperthyroidism. Both conserved end residues are part of each CDR3. The D gene is left open where the match is weak. Not all rows give a size; the values are once, few, many and, for expanded clones, a class.

CDR3aa: CASSLDLAAFF
CDR3nt: TGTGCCAGCAGCTTAGACCTAGCGGCTTTCTTT
abundance: -
d_gene: -
j_gene: TRBJ1-1
v_gene: TRBV11-2

CDR3aa: CASSQEPRGYEQYF
CDR3nt: TGCGCCAGCAGCCAAGAACCCAGGGGGTACGAGCAGTACTTC
abundance: -
d_gene: TRBD1
j_gene: TRBJ2-7
v_gene: TRBV4-1

CDR3aa: CASSGLAGGGEKLFF
CDR3nt: TGTGCCAGCAGTGGACTAGCGGGAGGGGGTGAAAAACTGTTTTTT
abundance: -
d_gene: -
j_gene: TRBJ1-4
v_gene: TRBV2

CDR3aa: CATTVRGYTF
CDR3nt: TGTGCTACCACGGTCAGGGGCTACACCTTC
abundance: -
d_gene: -
j_gene: TRBJ1-2
v_gene: TRBV10-3

CDR3aa: CASSLVGTAHNSPLHF
CDR3nt: TGTGCCAGCAGCTTGGTAGGGACAGCTCATAATTCACCCCTCCACTTT
abundance: -
d_gene: TRBD1
j_gene: TRBJ1-6
v_gene: TRBV7-9

CDR3aa: CASSLARTSGRAWLNEQYF
CDR3nt: TGTGCCAGCAGCTTAGCCCGGACTAGCGGGAGGGCTTGGTTGAACGAGCAGTACTTC
abundance: many
d_gene: TRBD2
j_gene: TRBJ2-7
v_gene: TRBV13

CDR3aa: CASRADRVTPLHF
CDR3nt: TGTGCCAGCAGGGCCGACAGGGTTACACCCCTCCACTTT
abundance: -
d_gene: TRBD1
j_gene: TRBJ1-6
v_gene: TRBV7-2

CDR3aa: CSYSRTGDETQYF
CDR3nt: TGCAGTTACTCGAGGACAGGGGACGAGACCCAGTACTTC
abundance: -
d_gene: TRBD1
j_gene: TRBJ2-5
v_gene: TRBV20-1

CDR3aa: CATSDDSGRAQDTQYF
CDR3nt: TGTGCCACCAGTGATGATAGCGGGAGGGCCCAAGATACGCAGTATTTT
abundance: few
d_gene: TRBD2
j_gene: TRBJ2-3
v_gene: TRBV24-1

CDR3aa: CSTTSGLAGVGTDTQYF
CDR3nt: TGCAGTACAACCTCGGGACTAGCGGGAGTGGGCACAGATACGCAGTATTTT
abundance: -
d_gene: TRBD2
j_gene: TRBJ2-3
v_gene: TRBV20-1

CDR3aa: CASSQAGLGHANVLTF
CDR3nt: TGTGCCAGCAGCCAAGCGGGACTGGGCCACGCCAACGTCCTGACTTTC
abundance: once
d_gene: TRBD2
j_gene: TRBJ2-6
v_gene: TRBV2

CDR3aa: CASSPGLGGIWELPYEQYF
CDR3nt: TGTGCCAGCAGCCCCGGACTAGGGGGGATTTGGGAGCTACCTTACGAGCAGTACTTC
abundance: many
d_gene: -
j_gene: TRBJ2-7
v_gene: TRBV14

CDR3aa: CAVETGGIGKLFF
CDR3nt: TGTGCCGTCGAGACAGGGGGCATTGGAAAACTGTTTTTT
abundance: -
d_gene: TRBD1
j_gene: TRBJ1-4
v_gene: TRBV10-3

CDR3aa: CASSADREADTQYF
CDR3nt: TGTGCCAGCAGCGCTGACAGGGAGGCAGATACGCAGTATTTT
abundance: -
d_gene: -
j_gene: TRBJ2-3
v_gene: TRBV7-3

CDR3aa: CASSQGGVYEQYF
CDR3nt: TGTGCCAGCAGCCAAGGGGGGGTCTACGAGCAGTACTTC
abundance: many
d_gene: -
j_gene: TRBJ2-7
v_gene: TRBV3-1

CDR3aa: CARRTGNYGYTF
CDR3nt: TGTGCCAGGCGGACAGGGAACTATGGCTACACCTTC
abundance: many
d_gene: TRBD1
j_gene: TRBJ1-2
v_gene: TRBV2

CDR3aa: CAGSIGTGGRGETQYF
CDR3nt: TGTGCCGGTAGTATAGGGACTGGCGGGAGGGGAGAGACCCAGTACTTC
abundance: -
d_gene: TRBD2
j_gene: TRBJ2-5
v_gene: TRBV19

CDR3aa: CATSEGSGRAEETQHF
CDR3nt: TGTGCCACCAGTGAAGGCAGCGGGAGGGCCGAAGAGACCCAGCATTTT
abundance: -
d_gene: -
j_gene: TRBJ1-5
v_gene: TRBV24-1

CDR3aa: CSVVAESGYTF
CDR3nt: TGCAGCGTTGTGGCGGAGAGTGGCTACACCTTC
abundance: once
d_gene: -
j_gene: TRBJ1-2
v_gene: TRBV29-1

CDR3aa: CASLLRQSPYEQYF
CDR3nt: TGTGCCAGCCTCCTGCGACAGTCCCCCTACGAGCAGTACTTC
abundance: many
d_gene: -
j_gene: TRBJ2-7
v_gene: TRBV2

CDR3aa: CSVRAGAHEQYF
CDR3nt: TGCAGCGTTAGGGCAGGGGCCCACGAGCAGTACTTC
abundance: -
d_gene: -
j_gene: TRBJ2-7
v_gene: TRBV29-1

CDR3aa: CASRTQDRASYEQYF
CDR3nt: TGTGCCAGCAGGACCCAGGACAGGGCATCCTACGAGCAGTACTTC
abundance: many
d_gene: TRBD1
j_gene: TRBJ2-7
v_gene: TRBV5-6

CDR3aa: CASSLSSGITSYEQYF
CDR3nt: TGTGCCAGCAGCTTGTCTAGCGGGATTACCTCCTACGAGCAGTACTTC
abundance: -
d_gene: TRBD2
j_gene: TRBJ2-7
v_gene: TRBV7-6

CDR3aa: CSQGLGIAYEQYF
CDR3nt: TGCAGCCAAGGCCTCGGGATTGCCTACGAGCAGTACTTC
abundance: -
d_gene: -
j_gene: TRBJ2-7
v_gene: TRBV29-1

CDR3aa: CSARTGSEQYF
CDR3nt: TGCAGCGCTCGGACAGGGAGCGAGCAGTACTTC
abundance: -
d_gene: TRBD1
j_gene: TRBJ2-7
v_gene: TRBV29-1

CDR3aa: CASSDPGGDTNEKLFF
CDR3nt: TGTGCCAGCAGCGATCCGGGGGGTGACACTAATGAAAAACTGTTTTTT
abundance: -
d_gene: -
j_gene: TRBJ1-4
v_gene: TRBV7-8

CDR3aa: CSVEPTSADGDTQYF
CDR3nt: TGCAGCGTTGAGCCTACTAGCGCAGATGGAGATACGCAGTATTTT
abundance: many
d_gene: TRBD2
j_gene: TRBJ2-3
v_gene: TRBV29-1

CDR3aa: CSARDPTGSSYEQYF
CDR3nt: TGCAGTGCTAGAGATCCGACAGGGAGCTCCTACGAGCAGTACTTC
abundance: many
d_gene: TRBD1
j_gene: TRBJ2-7
v_gene: TRBV20-1

CDR3aa: CASSEGGYQPQHF
CDR3nt: TGTGCCAGCAGTGAAGGAGGGTATCAGCCCCAGCATTTT
abundance: many
d_gene: -
j_gene: TRBJ1-5
v_gene: TRBV2

CDR3aa: CAISLGHDLTEAFF
CDR3nt: TGTGCCATCAGTCTTGGACACGACCTGACTGAAGCTTTCTTT
abundance: -
d_gene: -
j_gene: TRBJ1-1
v_gene: TRBV10-3

CDR3aa: CASSQDGVTRYEQYF
CDR3nt: TGTGCCAGCAGCCAAGATGGGGTCACCCGCTACGAGCAGTACTTC
abundance: many
d_gene: -
j_gene: TRBJ2-7
v_gene: TRBV4-2

CDR3aa: CASSGTGDQPLHF
CDR3nt: TGTGCCAGCAGTGGGACAGGGGATCAGCCCCTCCACTTT
abundance: -
d_gene: TRBD1
j_gene: TRBJ1-6
v_gene: TRBV2

CDR3aa: CAWTLQGAGTEAFF
CDR3nt: TGTGCCTGGACCTTACAGGGGGCCGGCACTGAAGCTTTCTTT
abundance: few
d_gene: TRBD1
j_gene: TRBJ1-1
v_gene: TRBV30

CDR3aa: CASSSQGPGELFF
CDR3nt: TGCGCCAGCAGCTCACAGGGCCCCGGGGAGCTGTTTTTT
abundance: many
d_gene: -
j_gene: TRBJ2-2
v_gene: TRBV5-1

CDR3aa: CASIQGSGMNQPQHF
CDR3nt: TGTGCCAGCATTCAAGGAAGTGGGATGAATCAGCCCCAGCATTTT
abundance: many
d_gene: -
j_gene: TRBJ1-5
v_gene: TRBV12-3/TRBV12-4

CDR3aa: CSVETGGSNQPQHF
CDR3nt: TGCAGCGTTGAGACCGGGGGTAGCAATCAGCCCCAGCATTTT
abundance: many
d_gene: -
j_gene: TRBJ1-5
v_gene: TRBV29-1

CDR3aa: CASNPGEKLFF
CDR3nt: TGTGCCAGCAATCCGGGGGAAAAACTGTTTTTT
abundance: many
d_gene: -
j_gene: TRBJ1-4
v_gene: TRBV2

CDR3aa: CASSKGQINEKLFF
CDR3nt: TGTGCCAGCAGCAAGGGACAGATTAATGAAAAACTGTTTTTT
abundance: many
d_gene: TRBD1
j_gene: TRBJ1-4
v_gene: TRBV13

CDR3aa: CASSQYLQRVAFF
CDR3nt: TGTGCCAGCAGCCAATACTTACAGAGGGTAGCTTTCTTT
abundance: many
d_gene: -
j_gene: TRBJ1-1
v_gene: TRBV14

CDR3aa: CASSQEGTRSYEQYF
CDR3nt: TGTGCCAGCAGCCAAGAGGGGACAAGATCCTACGAGCAGTACTTC
abundance: -
d_gene: -
j_gene: TRBJ2-7
v_gene: TRBV7-2

CDR3aa: CASSQDRGTGLYEQYF
CDR3nt: TGTGCCAGCAGCCAAGATAGGGGGACAGGATTATACGAGCAGTACTTC
abundance: few
d_gene: TRBD1
j_gene: TRBJ2-7
v_gene: TRBV3-1

CDR3aa: CASSFSGSMNEQYF
CDR3nt: TGCGCCAGCAGCTTTAGCGGGAGCATGAACGAGCAGTACTTC
abundance: many
d_gene: TRBD2
j_gene: TRBJ2-7
v_gene: TRBV5-1

CDR3aa: CASRPGGWSYGYTF
CDR3nt: TGTGCCAGCAGACCCGGCGGGTGGTCGTATGGCTACACCTTC
abundance: many
d_gene: -
j_gene: TRBJ1-2
v_gene: TRBV12-3/TRBV12-4

CDR3aa: CSAVQSSGGLGRHHNEQFF
CDR3nt: TGCAGTGCAGTTCAATCTAGCGGGGGTTTAGGTAGGCACCACAATGAGCAGTTCTTC
abundance: -
d_gene: TRBD2
j_gene: TRBJ2-1
v_gene: TRBV20-1

CDR3aa: CATRGPTPNTEAFF
CDR3nt: TGTGCCACCAGGGGACCCACACCGAACACTGAAGCTTTCTTT
abundance: -
d_gene: -
j_gene: TRBJ1-1
v_gene: TRBV24-1

CDR3aa: CASSGSRDRGGQKTQYF
CDR3nt: TGTGCCAGCAGCGGGTCCCGGGACAGGGGTGGGCAAAAGACCCAGTACTTC
abundance: -
d_gene: TRBD1
j_gene: TRBJ2-5
v_gene: TRBV5-4

CDR3aa: CASSETTADNEKLFF
CDR3nt: TGTGCCAGCAGTGAAACGACAGCAGATAATGAAAAACTGTTTTTT
abundance: many
d_gene: -
j_gene: TRBJ1-4
v_gene: TRBV12-3/TRBV12-4

CDR3aa: CSRSYRGSDTEAFF
CDR3nt: TGCAGTCGAAGTTACAGGGGTTCGGACACTGAAGCTTTCTTT
abundance: -
d_gene: TRBD1
j_gene: TRBJ1-1
v_gene: TRBV29-1

CDR3aa: CASSFSQNTEAFF
CDR3nt: TGTGCCAGCAGTTTTTCCCAGAACACTGAAGCTTTCTTT
abundance: -
d_gene: -
j_gene: TRBJ1-1
v_gene: TRBV27

CDR3aa: CASSQGEQGAVQPQHF
CDR3nt: TGTGCCAGCAGTCAAGGAGAACAGGGGGCTGTTCAGCCCCAGCATTTT
abundance: -
d_gene: TRBD1
j_gene: TRBJ1-5
v_gene: TRBV2

CDR3aa: CSARQGYQETQYF
CDR3nt: TGCAGTGCTAGACAGGGATACCAAGAGACCCAGTACTTC
abundance: many
d_gene: -
j_gene: TRBJ2-5
v_gene: TRBV20-1

CDR3aa: CASSYMTSGHEHF
CDR3nt: TGCGCCAGCAGTTACATGACTAGCGGGCATGAGCATTTT
abundance: -
d_gene: -
j_gene: TRBJ1-5
v_gene: TRBV7-2

CDR3aa: CASSLAPGGEYGYTF
CDR3nt: TGTGCCAGCAGCTTAGCTCCAGGGGGCGAGTATGGCTACACCTTC
abundance: -
d_gene: TRBD1
j_gene: TRBJ1-2
v_gene: TRBV12-3/TRBV12-4

CDR3aa: CASSARDRGNYGYTF
CDR3nt: TGTGCCAGCAGTGCCCGGGACAGGGGAAACTATGGCTACACCTTC
abundance: once
d_gene: TRBD1
j_gene: TRBJ1-2
v_gene: TRBV25-1

CDR3aa: CSARQGGELFF
CDR3nt: TGCAGCGCTAGACAGGGGGGGGAGCTGTTTTTT
abundance: -
d_gene: TRBD1
j_gene: TRBJ2-2
v_gene: TRBV29-1

CDR3aa: CASSERGSYEQYF
CDR3nt: TGTGCCAGCAGTGAACGCGGGAGCTACGAGCAGTACTTC
abundance: -
d_gene: TRBD2
j_gene: TRBJ2-7
v_gene: TRBV25-1

CDR3aa: CSVAQRREAFF
CDR3nt: TGCAGCGTTGCCCAGAGGCGCGAAGCTTTCTTT
abundance: many
d_gene: -
j_gene: TRBJ1-1
v_gene: TRBV29-1